This T cell receptor beta chain comes out of a study of T cells expressing NK-cell markers. The CDR3 is 14 residues long. The germline gives CDR1 MDHEN, CDR2 SYDVKM. TCRdb re-called the 5' RACE reads and shows each CDR3 protein once, DNA omitted. The sample has some 600,000 distinct CDR3 sequences. The V and J genes are TRBV28 and TRBJ1-1; as DNA is missing, the TRBD1 call by TCRdb cannot be tested. The TCR was taken from a man aged 18 to 29 in good health. The sequenced sample was blood T cells: a sorted CD56 or NKG2C T cell subset, CD4+ or CD8+ T cells, or bulk PBMC T cells (not recorded which). CDR3 residues: CATRTGTINTEAFF.